Below, 27 T cell receptor beta chains from the same sample are listed, as sequenced in a study of T cell repertoires in cytomegalovirus infection. TCRdb processed the reads anew with MiXCR; each CDR3 protein has one entry. The table shows around 300,000 distinct CDR3 sequences, with about 25% occurring only once. The specimen sequenced was PBMCs. These receptors were taken from a human donor in good health (CMV status not recorded). Some clones in this sample may be carry-over from other donors' samples.

This clonotype has ten or more counts. V usage is TRBV7-2 and J usage is TRBJ2-1, with 10 nucleotides matching TRBD2. Germline CDR1 and CDR2: SGHTA and FQGNSA. The trim removed 3 bases at V and 6 bases at J, leaving 8 bases unmatched. CDR3 length equals 16 residues. CDR3 nucleotide sequence: TGTGCCAGCAGCTTGATAGCGGGAGGCAGGTCCAATGAGCAGTTCTTC. Protein product: CASSLIAGGRSNEQFF. Looking up the rest from reference TRBV7-2 and TRBJ2-1 gives the full variable domain: GAGVSQSPSNKVTEKGKDVELRCDPISGHTALYWYRQSLGQGLEFLIYFQGNSAPDKSGLPSDRFSAERTGGSVSTLTIQRTQQEDSAVYLCASSLIAGGRSNEQFFGPGTRLTVL.

This clonotype has more than one count but fewer than ten. The rearrangement uses TRBV19 and TRBJ1-5; no reliable D call. The CDR3 loop spans 16 amino acids. The V end lost 2 bases, the J end lost 4 bases, and 15 bases lay between the germline ends. CDR1 and CDR2 from the germline V gene are LNHDA and SQIVND (reference sequence). The CDR3 sequence: CASSISAGKTNQPQHF. As DNA, the CDR3 is TGTGCCAGTAGTATATCGGCAGGTAAGACGAATCAGCCCCAGCATTTT.

The chain joins TRBV5-1 to TRBJ2-1; 10 nucleotides align to TRBD1. The CDR3 consists of 15 residues. Germline values: CDR1 SGHRS, CDR2 YFSETQ. Trimming removed 0 bases from V and 8 bases from J; junction bases left unmatched: 5. CDR3 amino acids: CASSLETGGPDEQFF. The CDR3, as DNA: TGCGCCAGCAGCTTGGAGACAGGGGGCCCCGATGAGCAGTTCTTC. Full variable domain (outside the CDR3, taken from reference TRBV5-1 and TRBJ2-1): KAGVTQTPRYLIKTRGQQVTLSCSPISGHRSVSWYQQTPGQGLQFLFEYFSETQRNKGNFPGRFSGRQFSNSRSEMNVSTLELGDSALYLCASSLETGGPDEQFFGPGTRLTVL.

This clonotype has ten or more counts. The chain joins TRBV7-2 to TRBJ2-1; D is ambiguous. This CDR3 is built from 14 residues. Trimming left V 5 bases short and J 5 bases short, with 13 bases between. CDR1 is SGHTA, CDR2 FQGNSA, per germline. The CDR3 region has the DNA TGTGCCAGCAGCCCCAGGCTAGGTGACAATGAGCAGTTCTTC. Its translation is CASSPRLGDNEQFF.

This clonotype was seen many times. CDR3 protein: CASSENRGGEQFF. The CDR3 nucleotides are TGTGCCAGCAGTGAAAACAGGGGAGGTGAGCAGTTCTTC. The rearrangement joins TRBV25-1 to TRBJ2-1, with D perhaps matching TRBD1 (7 bases). The CDR3 is made up of 13 amino acids. CDR1 and CDR2 from the germline V gene are MGHDK and SYGVNS. V shed 2 bases and J shed 9 bases, with 11 bases lying between them.

This clonotype showed up just a few times. The chain links TRBV28 to TRBJ2-2; 7 bases agree with TRBD2. Germline values: CDR1 MDHEN, CDR2 SYDVKM. The CDR3 extends over 17 amino acids. V dropped 0 bases and J dropped 8; count of bases not matched to a gene: 12. CDR3 region: CASSLWELAEGPGELFF. The CDR3 DNA reads TGTGCCAGCAGTTTATGGGAGCTAGCGGAGGGGCCGGGGGAGCTGTTTTTT.

This chain joins TRBV6-2 or TRBV6-3 and TRBJ2-1; unclear D gene. The V and J ends lost 6 bases and 0 bases respectively, with 24 bases between them. CDR3 length: 19 amino acids. Germline-derived CDR1 and CDR2 are MNHEY and SVGEGT. CDR3: CASSNAVRLAESSYNEQFF. CDR3 DNA sequence: TGTGCCAGCAGCAACGCAGTCCGGCTGGCGGAAAGCTCCTACAATGAGCAGTTCTTC.

The J gene is TRBJ2-7, the V gene TRBV28, with D possibly being TRBD1 or TRBD2 (5 bases each). The CDR3 is 15 amino acids. Trimming cost V 5 bases and J 5 bases, with 19 bases left between them. Germline CDR1 and CDR2: MDHEN and SYDVKM. CDR3 DNA sequence: TGTGCCAGCAGTCCCCGGGGCCTCCCTGGGGACGAGCAGTACTTC. Its translation: CASSPRGLPGDEQYF.

This clonotype has only a few counts. This sequence joins TRBV7-2 and TRBJ2-4; TRBD2 matches at 8 bases. The CDR3 contains 17 residues. From germline, CDR1 is SGHTA and CDR2 FQGNSA. Trimming took 2 bases from V and 0 from J; bases not matched to a gene: 6. The CDR3 DNA is TGTGCCAGCAGCTTAAGCTCTAGCGGGTTAGCCAAAAACATTCAGTACTTC. This translates into CASSLSSSGLAKNIQYF.

The V and J genes are TRBV19 and TRBJ1-5, with no clear D. The length of the CDR3 is 13 residues. Looked up from germline, CDR1 is LNHDA and CDR2 is SQIVND (reference sequence). Trimming pared 8 bases from V and 4 bases from J, leaving 12 bases between. DNA for the CDR3: TGTGCCAGTGGCGGGCCGTTAAATCAGCCCCAGCATTTT. The encoded protein is CASGGPLNQPQHF.

The genes are TRBV11-2 and TRBJ2-1; D unclear. CDR1 is SGHAT, CDR2 FQNNGV, per germline. CDR3 length: 16 amino acids. The V gene lost 0 bases and the J gene lost 0 bases, with 9 bases spanning the gap. The CDR3 nucleotides read TGTGCCAGCAGCTTAGAAGACTTGAGCTCCTACAATGAGCAGTTCTTC. Residues: CASSLEDLSSYNEQFF.

The sample holds many counts of this clonotype. The rearrangement links TRBV6-2 or TRBV6-3 to TRBJ2-7; D gene ambiguous. From germline, CDR1 is MNHEY and CDR2 SVGEGT. This CDR3 has 13 amino acids. V lost 3 bases to trimming and J lost 2 bases, with 8 bases between them. The CDR3 DNA sequence: TGTGCCAGCAGTTATGAAGTCACCTACGAGCAGTACTTC. This encodes CASSYEVTYEQYF.

The table lists this clonotype with a few counts. V usage is TRBV11-3 and J usage is TRBJ2-3, with D unresolved. Germline CDR1 SGHNT, CDR2 YENEEA. The CDR3 length is 12 residues. With 5 bases removed from V and 3 bases from J, the gap between germline ends came to 6 bases. CDR3: CASSRATDTQYF. The CDR3, as DNA: TGTGCCAGCAGCAGGGCTACAGATACGCAGTATTTT.

V usage is TRBV6-6 and J usage is TRBJ2-3, with TRBD2 as a possible D gene (7 bases). Germline V gene sequence: CDR1 MNHNY, CDR2 SVGAGI (reference sequence). Trimming left V 0 bases short and J 4 bases short, with 11 bases between. The CDR3 contains 15 residues. CDR3 sequence reads: CASSYSRGGPDTQYF. For the CDR3, the DNA is TGTGCCAGCAGTTACTCGAGGGGGGGCCCAGATACGCAGTATTTT.

The CDR3 region has the DNA TGCAGCGAGGGGGAGAACACTGAAGCTTTCTTT. Amino acids: CSEGENTEAFF. V usage is TRBV29-1 and J usage is TRBJ1-1; D possibly corresponds to TRBD1 (6 bases). CDR1 SQVTM and CDR2 ANQGSEA come from the germline V gene. V lost 7 bases and J 1 base, leaving 7 bases between the germline ends. The CDR3 contains 11 residues.

The table lists this clonotype with many counts. The CDR3 nucleotides are TGTGCCAGCAGCTTAGGGGGGAGCCCTTTCTACAATGAGCAGTTCTTC. Amino acid sequence: CASSLGGSPFYNEQFF. The chain joins TRBV7-8 to TRBJ2-1, with D perhaps TRBD1 or TRBD2 (5 bases each). Germline V gene data show CDR1 as SGHVS and CDR2 as FQNEAQ. Trimming pared 1 base from V and 3 bases from J, leaving 13 bases between. This CDR3 is 16 amino acids long.

The rearrangement joins TRBV5-1 to TRBJ2-1, with D perhaps TRBD2 (6 bases). CDR3 length: 14 residues. V was pared by 0 bases and J by 7 bases, with 11 bases between. Per the germline V gene, CDR1 is SGHRS and CDR2 is YFSETQ. CDR3 protein: CASSLALAHNEQFF. In nucleotides, the CDR3 is TGCGCCAGCAGCTTGGCTCTAGCGCATAATGAGCAGTTCTTC.

This clonotype was observed many times. The chain recombines TRBV30 with TRBJ2-1; 13 positions match TRBD2. CDR3 length: 16 residues. Trimming took 3 bases from V and 0 from J; bases not matched to a gene: 2. The germline gives CDR1 GTSNPN, CDR2 SVGIG (reference sequence). The CDR3, as DNA: TGTGCCTGGAGAGGACTAGCGGGGGACTCCTACAATGAGCAGTTCTTC. The encoded protein is CAWRGLAGDSYNEQFF.

Ten or more counts support this clonotype. The chain uses TRBV28 and TRBJ2-1; a possible D gene is TRBD1 (6 bases). Trimming took 2 bases from V and 6 from J, leaving 11 bases between them. The CDR3 sequence is 14 residues long. The germline CDR1 and CDR2 sequences are MDHEN and SYDVKM. The CDR3: CASSLRQGFNEQFF. The CDR3 DNA reads as TGTGCCAGCAGTTTACGGCAGGGGTTCAATGAGCAGTTCTTC.

This chain links TRBV19 with TRBJ2-1; a weak D match, TRBD2 (6 bases). The V end lost 4 bases, the J end lost 11 bases, and 24 bases lay between the germline ends. The CDR3 length is 16 residues. Germline CDR1 and CDR2: LNHDA and SQIVND (reference sequence). CDR3 amino acids: CASSTLRLVSPTKQFF. In nucleotides, the CDR3 is TGTGCCAGTAGTACACTCCGACTAGTTTCGCCTACCAAGCAGTTCTTC.

A note on this clonotype: A much larger clone is a single base away; this may be a read error. V and J are TRBV7-2 and TRBJ1-6; a weak D match, TRBD1 (6 bases). V was trimmed by 1 base and J by 11 bases, leaving 9 bases between them. In germline, CDR1 is SGHTA, CDR2 FQGNSA. The CDR3 consists of 13 residues. The CDR3 region has the DNA TGTGCCAGCAGCTTAGGGGGGCCGACACCCCTCCACTTT. It specifies CASSLGGPTPLHF.

The V call is TRBV7-2, the J call TRBJ2-1; TRBD2 agrees at 8 bases. The CDR3 spans 15 residues. The germline V gene has CDR1 SGHTA and CDR2 FQGNSA. The V gene end was trimmed by 7 bases and the J gene end by 3 bases; junction bases not matched to a gene: 8. CDR3 loop: CASTPRLAGYNEQFF. The DNA of the CDR3 is TGTGCCAGCACCCCGCGGCTAGCGGGCTACAATGAGCAGTTCTTC.

This clonotype turned up a few times. The chain has TRBV7-9 and TRBJ2-2; D unresolved. V lost 0 bases to trimming and J lost 7 bases, with 15 bases between them. Germline CDR1 reads SEHNR; CDR2 reads FQNEAQ (reference sequence). The CDR3 length is 16 residues. This CDR3 reads CASSLATAVRIGELFF. The CDR3 bases are TGTGCCAGCAGCTTAGCTACTGCGGTGAGAATCGGGGAGCTGTTTTTT.

This clonotype turned up a few times. V usage is TRBV11-2 and J usage is TRBJ2-3, with 9 bases that match TRBD2. The CDR3 has 16 residues. J gave up 3 bases and V 4 bases, and 8 bases lay outside the gene matches. The germline CDR1 and CDR2 sequences are SGHAT and FQNNGV. The CDR3 loop reads CASSSQRLAGTDTQYF. DNA of the CDR3: TGTGCCAGCAGCTCCCAACGGCTAGCGGGAACAGATACGCAGTATTTT. The full variable domain, in which reference TRBV11-2 and TRBJ2-3 provide the parts outside the CDR3, is EAGVAQSPRYKIIEKRQSVAFWCNPISGHATLYWYQQILGQGPKLLIQFQNNGVVDDSQLPKDRFSAERLKGVDSTLKIQPAKLEDSAVYLCASSSQRLAGTDTQYFGPGTRLTVL.

This clonotype was detected many times. The chain couples TRBV7-8 to TRBJ2-2; D gene ambiguous. From germline, CDR1 is SGHVS and CDR2 FQNEAQ. CDR3 size: 12 residues. Trimming stripped 2 bases from V and 4 bases from J, with 2 bases between. Here the CDR3 DNA reads TGTGCCAGCAGCTTACTCACCGGGGAGCTGTTTTTT. This gives the protein CASSLLTGELFF.

V gene TRBV28 combines with J gene TRBJ2-2; a weak D match, TRBD1 (6 bases). The CDR3 extends over 15 amino acids. CDR1 is MDHEN and CDR2 is SYDVKM in the germline V gene. V lost 3 bases to trimming and J lost 4 bases, with 12 bases between them. As DNA, the CDR3 is TGTGCCAGCAGTTTTTCTGGGGGCCGCACCGGGGAGCTGTTTTTT. This encodes CASSFSGGRTGELFF.

This clonotype was seen at least ten times. The rearrangement joins TRBV6-1 to TRBJ1-2, with a tentative D call TRBD1 (5 bases). The germline V gene has CDR1 MNHNS and CDR2 SASEGT. The CDR3 consists of 13 residues. Trimming removed 7 bases at V and 4 bases at J, with 13 bases between. The DNA of the CDR3 is TGTGCCAGCACCGCACGGCAGGGCTATGGCTACACCTTC. This gives the protein CASTARQGYGYTF.